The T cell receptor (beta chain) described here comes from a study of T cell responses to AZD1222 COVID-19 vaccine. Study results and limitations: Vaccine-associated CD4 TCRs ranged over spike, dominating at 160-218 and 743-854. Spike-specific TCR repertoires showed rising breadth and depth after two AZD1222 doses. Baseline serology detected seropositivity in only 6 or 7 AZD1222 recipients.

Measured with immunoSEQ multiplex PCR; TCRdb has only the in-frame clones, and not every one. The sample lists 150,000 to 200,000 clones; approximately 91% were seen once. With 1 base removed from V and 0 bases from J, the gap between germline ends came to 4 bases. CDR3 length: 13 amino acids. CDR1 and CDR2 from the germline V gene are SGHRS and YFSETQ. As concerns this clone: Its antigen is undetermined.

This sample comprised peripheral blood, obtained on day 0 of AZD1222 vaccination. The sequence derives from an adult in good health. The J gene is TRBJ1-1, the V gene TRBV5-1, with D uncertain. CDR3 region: CASSLTVNTEAFF. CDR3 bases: TGCGCCAGCAGCTTGACCGTGAACACTGAAGCTTTCTTT. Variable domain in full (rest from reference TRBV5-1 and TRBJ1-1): KAGVTQTPRYLIKTRGQQVTLSCSPISGHRSVSWYQQTPGQGLQFLFEYFSETQRNKGNFPGRFSGRQFSNSRSEMNVSTLELGDSALYLCASSLTVNTEAFFGQGTRLTVV.